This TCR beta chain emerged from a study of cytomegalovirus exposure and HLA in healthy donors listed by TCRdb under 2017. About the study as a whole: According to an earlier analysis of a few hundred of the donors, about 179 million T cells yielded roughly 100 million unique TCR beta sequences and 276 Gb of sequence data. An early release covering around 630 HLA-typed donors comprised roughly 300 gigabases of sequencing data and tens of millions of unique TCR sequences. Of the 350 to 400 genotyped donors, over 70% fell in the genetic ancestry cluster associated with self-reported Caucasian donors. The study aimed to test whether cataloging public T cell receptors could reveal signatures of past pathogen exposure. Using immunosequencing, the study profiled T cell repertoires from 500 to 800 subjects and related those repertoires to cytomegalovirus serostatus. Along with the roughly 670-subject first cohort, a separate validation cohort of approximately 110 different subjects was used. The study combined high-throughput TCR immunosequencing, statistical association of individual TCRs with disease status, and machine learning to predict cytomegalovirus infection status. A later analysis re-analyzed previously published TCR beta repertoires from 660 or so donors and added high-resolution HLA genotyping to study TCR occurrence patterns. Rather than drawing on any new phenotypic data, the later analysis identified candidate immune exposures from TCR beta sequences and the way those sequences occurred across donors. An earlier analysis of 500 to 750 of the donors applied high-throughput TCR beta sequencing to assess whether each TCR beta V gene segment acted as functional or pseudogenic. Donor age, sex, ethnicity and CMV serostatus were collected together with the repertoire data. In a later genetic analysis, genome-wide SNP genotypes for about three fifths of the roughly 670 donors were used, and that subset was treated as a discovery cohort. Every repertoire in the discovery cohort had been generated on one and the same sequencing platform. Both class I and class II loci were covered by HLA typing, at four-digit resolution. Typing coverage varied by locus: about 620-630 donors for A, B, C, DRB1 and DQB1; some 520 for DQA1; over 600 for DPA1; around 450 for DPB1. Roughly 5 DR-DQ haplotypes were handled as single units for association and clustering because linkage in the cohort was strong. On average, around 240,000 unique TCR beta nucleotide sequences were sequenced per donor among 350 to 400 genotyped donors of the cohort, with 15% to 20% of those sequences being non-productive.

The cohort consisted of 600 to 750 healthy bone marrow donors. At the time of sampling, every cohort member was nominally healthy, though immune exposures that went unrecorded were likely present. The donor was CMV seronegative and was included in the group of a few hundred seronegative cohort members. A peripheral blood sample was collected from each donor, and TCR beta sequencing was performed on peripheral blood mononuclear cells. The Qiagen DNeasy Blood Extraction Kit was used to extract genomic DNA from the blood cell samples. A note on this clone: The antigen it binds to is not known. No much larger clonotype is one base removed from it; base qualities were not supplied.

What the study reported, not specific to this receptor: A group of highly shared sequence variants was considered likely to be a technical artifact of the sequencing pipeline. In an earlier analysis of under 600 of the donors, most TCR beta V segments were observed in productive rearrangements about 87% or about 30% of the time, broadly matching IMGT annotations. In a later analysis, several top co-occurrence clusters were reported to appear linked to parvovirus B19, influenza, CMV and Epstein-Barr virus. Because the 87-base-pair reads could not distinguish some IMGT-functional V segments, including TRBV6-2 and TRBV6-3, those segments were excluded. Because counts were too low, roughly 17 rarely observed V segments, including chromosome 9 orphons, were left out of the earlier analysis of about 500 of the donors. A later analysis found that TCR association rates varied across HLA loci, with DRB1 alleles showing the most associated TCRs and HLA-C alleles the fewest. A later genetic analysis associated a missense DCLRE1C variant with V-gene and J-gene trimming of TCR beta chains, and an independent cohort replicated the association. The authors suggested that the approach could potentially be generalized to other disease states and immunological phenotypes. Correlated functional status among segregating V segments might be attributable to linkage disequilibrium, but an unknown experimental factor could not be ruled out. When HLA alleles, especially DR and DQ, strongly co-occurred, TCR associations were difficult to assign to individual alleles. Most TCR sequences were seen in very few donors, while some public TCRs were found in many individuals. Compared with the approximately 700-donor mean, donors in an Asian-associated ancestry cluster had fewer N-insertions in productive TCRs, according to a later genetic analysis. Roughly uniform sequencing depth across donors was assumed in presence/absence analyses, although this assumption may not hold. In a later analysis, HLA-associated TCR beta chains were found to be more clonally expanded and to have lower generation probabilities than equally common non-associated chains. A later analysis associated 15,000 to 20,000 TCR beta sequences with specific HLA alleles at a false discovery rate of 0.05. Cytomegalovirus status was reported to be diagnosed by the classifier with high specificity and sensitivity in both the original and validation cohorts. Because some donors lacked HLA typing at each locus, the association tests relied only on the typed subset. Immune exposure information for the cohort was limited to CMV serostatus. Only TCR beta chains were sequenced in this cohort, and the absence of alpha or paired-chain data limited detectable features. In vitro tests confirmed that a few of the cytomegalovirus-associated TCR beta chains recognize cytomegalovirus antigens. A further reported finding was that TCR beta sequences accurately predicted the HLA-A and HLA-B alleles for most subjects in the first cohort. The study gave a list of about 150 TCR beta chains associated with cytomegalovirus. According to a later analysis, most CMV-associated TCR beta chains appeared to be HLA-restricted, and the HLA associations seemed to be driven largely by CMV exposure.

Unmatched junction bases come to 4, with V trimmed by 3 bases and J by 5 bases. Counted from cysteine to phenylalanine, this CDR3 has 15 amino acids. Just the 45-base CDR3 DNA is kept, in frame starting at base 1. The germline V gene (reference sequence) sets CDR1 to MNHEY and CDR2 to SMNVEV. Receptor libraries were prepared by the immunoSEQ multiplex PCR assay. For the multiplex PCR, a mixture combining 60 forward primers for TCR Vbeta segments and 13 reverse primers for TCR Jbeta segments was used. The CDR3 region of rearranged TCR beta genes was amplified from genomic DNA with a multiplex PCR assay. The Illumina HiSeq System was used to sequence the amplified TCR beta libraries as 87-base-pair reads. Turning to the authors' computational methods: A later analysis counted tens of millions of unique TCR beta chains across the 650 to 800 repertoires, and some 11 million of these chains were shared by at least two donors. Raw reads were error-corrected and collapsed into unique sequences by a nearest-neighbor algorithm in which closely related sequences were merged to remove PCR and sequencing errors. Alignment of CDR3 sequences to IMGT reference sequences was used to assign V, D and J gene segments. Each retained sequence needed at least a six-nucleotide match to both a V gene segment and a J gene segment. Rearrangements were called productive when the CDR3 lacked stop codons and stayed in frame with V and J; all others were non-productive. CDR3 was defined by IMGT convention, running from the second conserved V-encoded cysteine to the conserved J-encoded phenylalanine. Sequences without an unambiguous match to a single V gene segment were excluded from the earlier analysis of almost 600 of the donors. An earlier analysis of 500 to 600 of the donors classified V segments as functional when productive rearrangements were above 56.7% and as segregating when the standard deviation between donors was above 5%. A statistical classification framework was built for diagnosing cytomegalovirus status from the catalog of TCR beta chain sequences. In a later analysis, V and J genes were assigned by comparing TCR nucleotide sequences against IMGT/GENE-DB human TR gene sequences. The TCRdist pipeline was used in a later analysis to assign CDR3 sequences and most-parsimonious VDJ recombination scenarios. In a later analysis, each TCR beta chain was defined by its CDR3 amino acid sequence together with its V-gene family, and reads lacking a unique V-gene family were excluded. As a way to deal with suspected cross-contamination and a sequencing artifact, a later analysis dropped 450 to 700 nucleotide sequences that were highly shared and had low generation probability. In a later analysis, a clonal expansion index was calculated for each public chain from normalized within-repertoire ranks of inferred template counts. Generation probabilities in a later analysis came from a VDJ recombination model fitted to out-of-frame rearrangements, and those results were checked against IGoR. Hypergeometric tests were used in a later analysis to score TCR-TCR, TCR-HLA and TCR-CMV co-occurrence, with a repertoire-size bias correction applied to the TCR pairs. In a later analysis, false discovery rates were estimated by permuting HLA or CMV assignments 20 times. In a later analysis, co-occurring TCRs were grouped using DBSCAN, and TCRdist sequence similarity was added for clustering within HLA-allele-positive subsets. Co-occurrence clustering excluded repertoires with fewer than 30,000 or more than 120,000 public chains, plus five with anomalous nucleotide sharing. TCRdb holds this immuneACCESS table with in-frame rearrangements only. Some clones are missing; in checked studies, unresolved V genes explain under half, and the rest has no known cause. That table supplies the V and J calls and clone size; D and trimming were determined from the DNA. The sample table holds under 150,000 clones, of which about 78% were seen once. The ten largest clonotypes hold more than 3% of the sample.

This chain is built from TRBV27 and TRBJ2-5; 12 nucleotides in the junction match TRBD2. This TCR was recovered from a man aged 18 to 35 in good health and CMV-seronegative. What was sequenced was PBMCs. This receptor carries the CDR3 CASSFTSGRRETQYF. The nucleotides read TGTGCCAGCAGTTTTACTAGCGGGAGGAGGGAGACCCAGTACTTC.